This record covers a single T cell receptor beta chain. No antigen is known for it. The PCR had 60 Vbeta and 13 Jbeta primers. TCRdb's table, derived via immunoSEQ multiplex PCR, lists solely in-frame clones and lacks some. The sample contains around 190,000 clones, more than 70% of which appear only once. This sample stems from a study of cytomegalovirus exposure and HLA in healthy donors. The CDR3 consists of 15 residues. The germline CDR1 and CDR2 sequences are SGHKS and YYEKEE (reference sequence). Trimming took off 2 bases at V and 2 bases at J, with 11 bases between the two ends. Study observations and caveats: In presence/absence analyses, roughly uniform sequencing depth across donors was assumed.

This chain joins TRBV5-5 and TRBJ1-5; weak D call: TRBD1 (5 bases). The receptor's source is a man aged 40-55 years in good health and CMV-seropositive. Sample: PBMCs. The CDR3 nucleotides are TGTGCCAGCAGCTTCGGGGGGAATGGCAATCAGCCCCAGCATTTT. This gives the protein CASSFGGNGNQPQHF.